This entry lists 17 T cell receptor beta chains sequenced from one sample in a study of T cell changes during pregnancy in multiple sclerosis. Here immunoSEQ multiplex PCR was the method, and the copy in TCRdb shows in-frame clones only, minus some. This table holds 43,000 or so clones, about 87% found once. The sequences come from peripheral blood, collected in the first trimester of pregnancy. The receptors were sampled from a female donor with multiple sclerosis, enrolled in a pregnancy study.

The chain employs TRBV7-3 and TRBJ1-1; 9 bases are shared with TRBD1. V lost 5 bases, J lost 5 bases, and 6 bases stayed unmatched. Germline CDR1 and CDR2: SGHTA and FQGTGA. The CDR3 spans 14 residues. This CDR3 is CASSEQGAGTEAFF. The CDR3 DNA follows: TGTGCCAGCAGCGAACAGGGGGCGGGGACTGAAGCTTTCTTT.

The rearrangement joins TRBV30 to TRBJ2-1; D is perhaps TRBD1 (6 bases). Deletions cut 4 bases from V and 5 bases from J, with 24 bases between. CDR3 length equals 17 residues. Per germline, CDR1 GTSNPN and CDR2 SVGIG (reference sequence). In nucleotides, the CDR3 is TGTGCCTGGACCTCCCCAGGACAGTCCTTAGTAAACAATGAGCAGTTCTTC. Translation: CAWTSPGQSLVNNEQFF. The variable domain in full, with the rest retrieved from reference TRBV30 and TRBJ2-1, is SQTIHQWPATLVQPVGSPLSLECTVEGTSNPNLYWYRQAAGRGLQLLFYSVGIGQISSEVPQNLSASRPQDRQFILSSKKLLLSDSGFYLCAWTSPGQSLVNNEQFFGPGTRLTVL.

This clone was seen just once. This chain connects TRBV9 to TRBJ1-3, with a weak D call TRBD1 (5 bases). The CDR3 contains 16 residues. Germline-derived CDR1 and CDR2 are SGDLS and YYNGEE. The V gene lost 7 bases and the J gene lost 0 bases, with 17 bases spanning the gap. CDR3 in DNA: TGTGCCAGCCGCCCTGCCGGGACTCTCTCTGGAAACACCATATATTTT. It translates to CASRPAGTLSGNTIYF.

CDR3 nucleotides: TGTGCCAGCAGAGTCGTCCGGTGGGAGACCCAGTACTTC. Its translation: CASRVVRWETQYF. The chain couples TRBV7-2 to TRBJ2-5, with D unresolved. With 6 bases removed from V and 5 bases from J, the gap between germline ends came to 13 bases. Germline V gene data show CDR1 as SGHTA and CDR2 as FQGNSA. The CDR3 spans 13 residues.

The gene calls are TRBV30 and TRBJ1-6, with no clear D. This CDR3 has 13 amino acids. Per the germline V gene, CDR1 is GTSNPN and CDR2 is SVGIG (reference sequence). Trimming removed 0 bases at V and 8 bases at J, with 8 bases between. Written as DNA, the CDR3 is TGTGCCTGGAGTGTAATTCGGGATTCACCCCTCCACTTT. Encoded protein: CAWSVIRDSPLHF.

The chain uses TRBV6-4 and TRBJ1-2; tentative D call: TRBD1 (6 bases). Germline CDR1 reads MRHNA; CDR2 reads SNTAGT. The V gene lost 10 bases and the J gene lost 3 bases, with 36 bases spanning the gap. CDR3 length equals 20 residues. The chain's CDR3 is CANSHSEAGTTIKNDYGYTF. The CDR3 nucleotides read TGTGCCAACAGCCACTCTGAAGCCGGGACAACCATTAAAAATGACTATGGCTACACCTTC.

This clone was recorded a few times. This chain uses TRBV18 with TRBJ2-5; 7 bases fit TRBD1. J was trimmed by 3 bases and V by 2 bases; bases with no gene match: 3. The germline V gene has CDR1 KGHSH and CDR2 LQKENI. CDR3 length: 14 residues. The CDR3 coding sequence is TGTGCCAGCTCACCAAACAGGGGAAAAGAGACCCAGTACTTC. As protein: CASSPNRGKETQYF.

The chain links TRBV15 to TRBJ1-1, with a possible D match to TRBD1 (5 bases). The CDR3 runs 15 residues. Deletions cut 5 bases from V and 1 base from J, with 14 bases between. Germline V gives CDR1 LNHNV, CDR2 YYDKDF (reference sequence). The CDR3 DNA follows: TGTGCCACCAGCGCCGCGCGGGGACGGAACACTGAAGCTTTCTTT. Its translation is CATSAARGRNTEAFF.

This chain uses TRBV30 with TRBJ2-3, with TRBD2 matching over 15 bases. This CDR3 region has 21 residues. The germline CDR1 and CDR2 sequences are GTSNPN and SVGIG (reference sequence). The junction had 15 bases not matched to a gene; V was cut back by 2 bases and J by 0 bases. As DNA, the CDR3 is TGTGCCTGGAGTACCCCAAGAGGACTAGCGGGGGGGAGAGTCAGCACAGATACGCAGTATTTT. Translating gives CAWSTPRGLAGGRVSTDTQYF.

V and J are TRBV6-5 and TRBJ2-5; D is perhaps TRBD1 (6 bases). The J call may be mistaken, given a closer DNA end match to TRBJ2-7. CDR3 length: 14 residues. Looked up from germline, CDR1 is MNHEY and CDR2 is SVGAGI. In DNA, the CDR3 is TGTGCCAGCAGCCAGAGGGGGTGGACCTACGAGCAGTACTTC. Its protein product is CASSQRGWTYEQYF.

The chain is built from TRBV2 and TRBJ2-3, with D tentatively TRBD1 (5 bases). The V and J ends lost 7 bases and 2 bases respectively, with 10 bases between them. The CDR3 totals 13 residues. Germline assignment: CDR1 SNHLY and CDR2 FYNNEI. CDR3 in amino acids: CASNRGDTDTQYF. CDR3 DNA: TGTGCCAGCAATAGGGGCGACACAGATACGCAGTATTTT.

This clone was detected a few times. The V gene is TRBV18, the J gene TRBJ1-2, with 9 bases that match TRBD1. This CDR3 spans 14 amino acids. Germline CDR1 is KGHSH and CDR2 is LQKENI. Germline trimming cut 6 bases from V and 3 bases from J; bases unmatched to any gene: 5. CDR3 region: CASSTQGADYGYTF. Written as DNA, the CDR3 is TGTGCCAGCTCTACACAGGGGGCCGACTATGGCTACACCTTC.

This chain uses TRBV9 with TRBJ2-5; TRBD2 agrees at 8 bases. Germline CDR1 and CDR2: SGDLS and YYNGEE. V shed 3 bases and J 5 bases; nucleotides not matched to a gene: 9. CDR3 size: 15 residues. DNA for the CDR3: TGTGCCAGCAGCGCCGGGGGGGGCCACGGTGAGACCCAGTACTTC. This codes for CASSAGGGHGETQYF.

This sequence joins TRBV5-1 and TRBJ2-2; 7 bases are a match to TRBD2. V dropped 0 bases and J dropped 6; count of bases not matched to a gene: 2. CDR3 length equals 14 residues. Germline loops: CDR1 SGHRS, CDR2 YFSETQ. For the CDR3, the DNA is TGCGCCAGCAGCTTGGCTGGGGGGGCCGGGGAGCTGTTTTTT. Translating gives CASSLAGGAGELFF.

The V gene is TRBV27, the J gene TRBJ2-1, with TRBD2 as a possible D gene (6 bases). Trimming took off 8 bases at V and 4 bases at J, with 15 bases between the two ends. The CDR3 has 14 residues. Germline loops: CDR1 MNHEY, CDR2 SMNVEV (reference sequence). The CDR3 is CASGGTPAYNEQFF. DNA of the CDR3: TGTGCCAGCGGGGGGACTCCCGCGTACAATGAGCAGTTCTTC.

The genes are TRBV30 and TRBJ1-3, with TRBD1 identical over 8 bases. The CDR3 runs to 15 residues. Germline assignment: CDR1 GTSNPN and CDR2 SVGIG (reference sequence). V was pared by 3 bases and J by 0 bases, with 4 bases of the junction left unmatched. The CDR3 loop is CAWSVTGGSGNTIYF. CDR3 DNA: TGTGCCTGGAGCGTAACAGGGGGCTCTGGAAACACCATATATTTT.

The J gene is TRBJ2-7, the V gene TRBV7-3; D possibly corresponds to TRBD2 (6 bases). Trimming left V 5 bases short and J 6 bases short, with 14 bases between. The CDR3 length is 13 residues. The V gene's germline CDR1 is SGHTA and CDR2 FQGTGA. Here the CDR3 reads CASSPRAGREQYF. The DNA of the CDR3 is TGTGCCAGCAGCCCCCGGGCGGGGCGCGAGCAGTACTTC.